This entry concerns a single T cell receptor (beta chain). Its target is unknown. The CDR3 consists of 14 residues. Trimming stripped 5 bases from V and 2 bases from J, with 13 bases between. CDR1 SEHNR and CDR2 FQNEAQ come from the germline V gene (reference sequence). Time point given: cycle 4 day 1 (C4D1), after 6 weeks of nivolumab. Every patient experienced relapse after autologous stem cell transplantation, and brentuximab vedotin exposure varied. Thawed PBMCs were the source of CD8+ T cells, obtained through magnetic negative selection. The data were taken from a study of PD-1 blockade in classical Hodgkin lymphoma. The study, taken as a whole, reports: Compared with baseline, CD4+ but not CD8+ TCR diversity had risen significantly by C4D1.

Profiled with immunoSEQ multiplex PCR; TCRdb holds only in-frame clones, not every one. The data contain about 7,300 clones, 65% to 85% of them singletons. The receptor was isolated from a human donor with classical Hodgkin lymphoma. This chain links TRBV7-9 with TRBJ2-7; D remains ambiguous. This sample comprised CD8+ T cells from blood, obtained before the fourth cycle of nivolumab. CDR3 sequence (DNA): TGTGCCAGCAGCCCATCCGGGCCCCCCTACGAGCAGTACTTC. Its protein product is CASSPSGPPYEQYF.